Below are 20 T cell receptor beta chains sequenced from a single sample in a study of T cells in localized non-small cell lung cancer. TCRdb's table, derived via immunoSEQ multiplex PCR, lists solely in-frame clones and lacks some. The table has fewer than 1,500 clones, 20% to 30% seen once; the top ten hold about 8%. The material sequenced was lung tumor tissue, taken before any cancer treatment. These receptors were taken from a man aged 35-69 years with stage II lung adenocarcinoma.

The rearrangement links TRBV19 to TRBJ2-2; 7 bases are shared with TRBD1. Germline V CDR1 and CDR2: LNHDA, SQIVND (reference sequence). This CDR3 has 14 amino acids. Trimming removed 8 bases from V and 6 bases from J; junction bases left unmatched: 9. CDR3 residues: CASSSTGLAGELFF. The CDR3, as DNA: TGTGCCAGTTCGTCGACAGGGTTGGCCGGGGAGCTGTTTTTT.

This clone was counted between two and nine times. CDR3 DNA sequence: TGTGCCAGCAGCCTCCGGGACTACAAGAATGAGCAGTTCTTC. As protein: CASSLRDYKNEQFF. The V gene is TRBV11-3, the J gene TRBJ2-1, with 7 bases identical to TRBD2. CDR1 is SGHNT and CDR2 is YENEEA in the germline V gene. The CDR3 loop spans 14 amino acids. The V segment lost 5 bases and the J segment 7 bases; nucleotides outside the gene matches: 8.

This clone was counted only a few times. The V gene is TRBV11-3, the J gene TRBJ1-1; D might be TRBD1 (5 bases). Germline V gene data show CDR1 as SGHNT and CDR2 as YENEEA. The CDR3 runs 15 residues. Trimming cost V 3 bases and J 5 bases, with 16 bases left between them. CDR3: CASSFRTGGYTEAFF. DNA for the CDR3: TGTGCCAGCAGCTTCCGAACCGGGGGATATACTGAAGCTTTCTTT.

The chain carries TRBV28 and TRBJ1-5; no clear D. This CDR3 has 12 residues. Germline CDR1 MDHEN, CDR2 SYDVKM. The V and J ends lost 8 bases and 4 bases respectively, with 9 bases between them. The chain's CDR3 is CASGVGNQPQHF. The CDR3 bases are TGTGCCAGCGGGGTGGGAAATCAGCCCCAGCATTTT.

This CDR3 is CSGLTSGVLLSSTDTQYF. CDR3 nucleotides: TGCAGCGGTCTTACTAGCGGGGTACTTCTCTCTAGCACAGATACGCAGTATTTT. The chain couples TRBV29-1 to TRBJ2-3; 10 positions agree with TRBD2. This CDR3 spans 18 amino acids. Losses at the gene ends were 7 bases for V and 0 bases for J; bases not matched to a gene: 16. In germline, CDR1 is SQVTM, CDR2 ANQGSEA.

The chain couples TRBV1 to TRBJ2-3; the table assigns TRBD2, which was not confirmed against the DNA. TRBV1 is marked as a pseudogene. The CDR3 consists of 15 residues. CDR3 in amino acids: CASTLGRGDTDTQYF. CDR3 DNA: TGCGCCAGCACCCTCGGGCGGGGGGACACAGATACGCAGTATTTT.

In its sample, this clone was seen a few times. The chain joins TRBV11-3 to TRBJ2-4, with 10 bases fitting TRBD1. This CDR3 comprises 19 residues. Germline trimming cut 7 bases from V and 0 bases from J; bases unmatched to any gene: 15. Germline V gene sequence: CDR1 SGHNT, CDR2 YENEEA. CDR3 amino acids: CASTAGQGTIARAKNIQYF. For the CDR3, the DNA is TGTGCCAGCACTGCGGGACAGGGGACCATCGCCAGAGCCAAAAACATTCAGTACTTC.

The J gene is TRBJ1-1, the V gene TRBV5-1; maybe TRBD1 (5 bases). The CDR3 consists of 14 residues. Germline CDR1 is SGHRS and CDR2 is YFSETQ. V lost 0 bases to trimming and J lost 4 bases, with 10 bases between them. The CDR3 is CASSLADGGTEAFF. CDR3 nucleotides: TGCGCCAGCAGCTTGGCGGACGGGGGCACTGAAGCTTTCTTT.

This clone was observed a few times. CDR3 amino acids: CASSYAGNTEAFF. For the CDR3, the DNA is TGTGCCAGCAGTTACGCGGGGAACACTGAAGCTTTCTTT. The chain carries TRBV6-8 and TRBJ1-1, with D hard to call. The CDR3 consists of 13 residues. The germline V and J ends were trimmed by 2 bases and 1 base, with 5 bases remaining between them. Germline V gene lookup returns CDR1 MNHGY and CDR2 SAAAGT.

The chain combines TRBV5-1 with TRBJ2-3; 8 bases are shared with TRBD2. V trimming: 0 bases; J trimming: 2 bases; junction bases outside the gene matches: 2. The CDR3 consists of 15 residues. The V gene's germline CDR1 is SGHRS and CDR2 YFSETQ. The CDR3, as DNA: TGCGCCAGCAGCTTGGAGCGGGGGATCACAGATACGCAGTATTTT. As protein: CASSLERGITDTQYF.

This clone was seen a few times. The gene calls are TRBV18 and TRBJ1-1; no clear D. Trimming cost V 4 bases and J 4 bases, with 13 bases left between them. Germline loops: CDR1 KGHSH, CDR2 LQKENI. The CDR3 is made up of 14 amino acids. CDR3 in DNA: TGTGCCAGCTCACTGCCCGGCCGGGGCACTGAAGCTTTCTTT. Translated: CASSLPGRGTEAFF.

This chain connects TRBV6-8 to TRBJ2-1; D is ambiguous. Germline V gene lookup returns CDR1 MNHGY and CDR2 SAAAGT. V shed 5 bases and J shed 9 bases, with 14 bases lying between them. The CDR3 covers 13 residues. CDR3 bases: TGTGCCAGCAGTGAGGAGATAGTGGGTGAGCAGTTCTTC. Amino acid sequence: CASSEEIVGEQFF.

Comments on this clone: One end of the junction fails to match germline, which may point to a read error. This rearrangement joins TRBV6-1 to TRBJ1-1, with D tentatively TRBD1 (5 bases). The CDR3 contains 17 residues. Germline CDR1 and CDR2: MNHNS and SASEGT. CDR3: CAISEVSLTEFRTEAFF. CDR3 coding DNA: TGTGCCATCAGTGAAGTATCCCTGACAGAATTTCGCACTGAAGCTTTCTTT.

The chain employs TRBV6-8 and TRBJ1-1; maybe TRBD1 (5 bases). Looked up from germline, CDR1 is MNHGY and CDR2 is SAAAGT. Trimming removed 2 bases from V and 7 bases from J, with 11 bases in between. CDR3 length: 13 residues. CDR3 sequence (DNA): TGTGCCAGCAGTTACGGGGGATACGGTGAAGCTTTCTTT. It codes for CASSYGGYGEAFF.

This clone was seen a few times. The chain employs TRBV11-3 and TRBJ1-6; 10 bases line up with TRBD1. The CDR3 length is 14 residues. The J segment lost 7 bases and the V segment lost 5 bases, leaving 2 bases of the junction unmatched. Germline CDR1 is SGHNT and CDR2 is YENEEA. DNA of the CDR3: TGTGCCAGCAGCCGGGACAGGGGAAATTCACCCCTCCACTTT. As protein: CASSRDRGNSPLHF.

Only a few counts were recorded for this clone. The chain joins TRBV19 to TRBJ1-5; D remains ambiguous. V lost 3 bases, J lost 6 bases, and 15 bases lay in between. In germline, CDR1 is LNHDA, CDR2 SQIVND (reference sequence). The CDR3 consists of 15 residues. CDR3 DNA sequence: TGTGCCAGTAGTATTGGCCTTCTTGGAGGTCAGCCCCAGCATTTT. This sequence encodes CASSIGLLGGQPQHF.

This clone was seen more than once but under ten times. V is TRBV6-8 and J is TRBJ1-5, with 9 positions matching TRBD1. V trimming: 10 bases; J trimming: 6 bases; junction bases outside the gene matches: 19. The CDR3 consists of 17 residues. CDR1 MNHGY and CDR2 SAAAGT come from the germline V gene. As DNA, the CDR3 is TGTGCCACCTTCCTCCGGGACAGGGACGGAGGCAGTCAGCCCCAGCATTTT. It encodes CATFLRDRDGGSQPQHF.

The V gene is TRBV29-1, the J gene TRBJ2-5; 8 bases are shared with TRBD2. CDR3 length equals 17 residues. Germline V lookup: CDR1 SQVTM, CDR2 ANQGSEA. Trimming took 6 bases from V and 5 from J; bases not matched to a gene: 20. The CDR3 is CSVTPAGGRLLGETQYF. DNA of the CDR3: TGCAGCGTAACACCGGCGGGGGGCCGACTCCTGGGGGAGACCCAGTACTTC.

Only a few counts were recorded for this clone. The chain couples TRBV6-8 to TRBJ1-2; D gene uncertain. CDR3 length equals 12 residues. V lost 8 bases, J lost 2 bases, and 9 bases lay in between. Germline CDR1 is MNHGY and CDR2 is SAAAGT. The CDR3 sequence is CASFRRNYGYTF. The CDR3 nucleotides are TGTGCCAGCTTCAGGAGAAACTATGGCTACACCTTC.

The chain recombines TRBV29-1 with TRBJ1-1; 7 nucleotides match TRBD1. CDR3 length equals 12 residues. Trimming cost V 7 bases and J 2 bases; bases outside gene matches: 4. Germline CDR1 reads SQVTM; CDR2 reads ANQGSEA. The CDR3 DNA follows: TGCAGCGGAGGACAGGTAAACACTGAAGCTTTCTTT. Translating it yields CSGGQVNTEAFF.